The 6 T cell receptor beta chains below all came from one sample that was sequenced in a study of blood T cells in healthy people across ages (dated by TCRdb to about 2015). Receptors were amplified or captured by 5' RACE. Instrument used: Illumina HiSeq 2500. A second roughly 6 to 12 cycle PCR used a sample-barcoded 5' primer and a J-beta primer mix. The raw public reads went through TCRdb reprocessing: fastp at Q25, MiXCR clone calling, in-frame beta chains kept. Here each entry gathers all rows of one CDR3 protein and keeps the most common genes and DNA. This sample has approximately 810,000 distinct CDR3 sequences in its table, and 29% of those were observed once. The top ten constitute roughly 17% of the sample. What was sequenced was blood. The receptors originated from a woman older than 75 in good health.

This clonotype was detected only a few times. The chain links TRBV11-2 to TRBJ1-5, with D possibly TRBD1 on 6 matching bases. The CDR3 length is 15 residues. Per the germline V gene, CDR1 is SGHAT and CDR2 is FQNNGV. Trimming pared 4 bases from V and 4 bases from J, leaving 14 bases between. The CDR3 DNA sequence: TGTGCCAGCAGCTCGGCAGGGGCCATAAATCAGCCCCAGCATTTT. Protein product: CASSSAGAINQPQHF.

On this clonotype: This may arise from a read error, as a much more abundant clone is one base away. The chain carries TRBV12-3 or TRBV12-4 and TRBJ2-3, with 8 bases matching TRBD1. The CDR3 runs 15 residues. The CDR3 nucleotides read TGTACCAGCAGTCGTGGACAGGGTGAAACAGATACGCAGTATTTT. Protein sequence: CTSSRGQGETDTQYF.

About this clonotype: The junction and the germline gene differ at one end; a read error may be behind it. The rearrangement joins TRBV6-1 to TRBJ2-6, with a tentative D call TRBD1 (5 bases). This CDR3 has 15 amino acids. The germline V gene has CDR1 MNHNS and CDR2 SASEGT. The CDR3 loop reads CASLLPGSGANVRTF. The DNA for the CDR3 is TGTGCCAGCCTTCTCCCCGGCTCTGGGGCCAACGTCCGGACTTTC.

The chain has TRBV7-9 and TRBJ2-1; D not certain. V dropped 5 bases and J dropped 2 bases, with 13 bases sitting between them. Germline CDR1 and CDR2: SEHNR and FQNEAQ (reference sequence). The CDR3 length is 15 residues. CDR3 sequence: CASSPLRRPYNEQFF. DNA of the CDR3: TGTGCCAGCAGCCCCCTAAGACGGCCCTACAATGAGCAGTTCTTC.

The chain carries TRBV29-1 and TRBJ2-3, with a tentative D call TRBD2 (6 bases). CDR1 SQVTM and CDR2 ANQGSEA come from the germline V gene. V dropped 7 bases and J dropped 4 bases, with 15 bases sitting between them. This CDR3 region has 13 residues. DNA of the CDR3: TGCAGCGGTCTAGCGTCACAGGCAGATACGCAGTATTTT. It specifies CSGLASQADTQYF.

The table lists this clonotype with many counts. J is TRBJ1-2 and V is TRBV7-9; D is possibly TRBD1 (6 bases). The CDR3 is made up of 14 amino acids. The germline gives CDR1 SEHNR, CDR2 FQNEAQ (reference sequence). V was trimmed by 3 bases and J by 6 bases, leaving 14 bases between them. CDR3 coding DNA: TGTGCCAGCAGCTTCGGGGGGGCTATCGATGGCTACACCTTC. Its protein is CASSFGGAIDGYTF. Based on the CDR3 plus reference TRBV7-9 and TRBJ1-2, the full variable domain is DTGVSQNPRHKITKRGQNVTFRCDPISEHNRLYWYRQTLGQGPEFLTYFQNEAQLEKSRLLSDRFSAERPKGSFSTLEIQRTEQGDSAMYLCASSFGGAIDGYTFGSGTRLTVV.